What follows describes a single T cell receptor (beta chain). Its target is unknown. This sample was taken from a study of radiotherapy plus CTLA-4 blockade in lung cancer. On the study more broadly: Among patients, roughly 18% showed objective responses, and approximately 31% had disease control. General study points: Expansion of tumor-derived TCR clones was observed in blood after radiotherapy plus ipilimumab. Early blood T cell clone dynamics, with interferon-beta, were reported to best predict response.

Data came from immunoSEQ multiplex PCR; TCRdb stores just in-frame clones and leaves some out. The repertoire holds around 100,000 clones, with roughly 80% as singletons. Focal radiation was given together with CTLA-4 blockade (ipilimumab) to patients with chemo-refractory metastatic non-small-cell lung cancer. V lost 2 bases, J lost 1 base, and 8 bases stayed unmatched. There are 16 residues in the CDR3. Germline CDR1 KGHSH, CDR2 LQKENI. This rearrangement joins TRBV18 to TRBJ2-7; 7 bases fit TRBD1. The origin of this receptor is a human donor with non-small cell lung cancer that progressed on radiotherapy plus ipilimumab. Some clones in this sample may be carry-over from other donors' samples. This specimen was peripheral blood, taken from a patient treated with radiotherapy plus ipilimumab. The CDR3 DNA follows: TGTGCCAGCTCACCATACCAAGGACAGGCATCCTACGAGCAGTACTTC. Translation gives CASSPYQGQASYEQYF.